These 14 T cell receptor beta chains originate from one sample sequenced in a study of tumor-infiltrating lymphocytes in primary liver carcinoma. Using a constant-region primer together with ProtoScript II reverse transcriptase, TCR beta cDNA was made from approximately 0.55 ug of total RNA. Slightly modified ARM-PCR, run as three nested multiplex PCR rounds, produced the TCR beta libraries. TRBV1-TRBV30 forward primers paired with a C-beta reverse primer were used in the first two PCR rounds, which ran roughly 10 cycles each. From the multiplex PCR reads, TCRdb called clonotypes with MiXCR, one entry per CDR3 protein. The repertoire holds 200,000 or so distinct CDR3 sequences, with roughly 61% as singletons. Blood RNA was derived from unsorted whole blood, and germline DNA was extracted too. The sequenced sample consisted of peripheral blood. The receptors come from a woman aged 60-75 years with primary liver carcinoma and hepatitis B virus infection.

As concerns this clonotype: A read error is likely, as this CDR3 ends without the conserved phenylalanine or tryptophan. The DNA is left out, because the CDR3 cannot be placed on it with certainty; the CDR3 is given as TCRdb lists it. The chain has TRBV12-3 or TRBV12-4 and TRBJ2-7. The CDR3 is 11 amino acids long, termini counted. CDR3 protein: CASRSTNEEYL.

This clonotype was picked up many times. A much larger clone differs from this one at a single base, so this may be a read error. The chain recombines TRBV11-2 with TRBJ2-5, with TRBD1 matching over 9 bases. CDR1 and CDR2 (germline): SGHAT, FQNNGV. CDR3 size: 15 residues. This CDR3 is CASSSGDRVQGTQYF. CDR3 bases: TGTGCCAGCAGCTCGGGGGACAGGGTCCAAGGGACCCAGTACTTC.

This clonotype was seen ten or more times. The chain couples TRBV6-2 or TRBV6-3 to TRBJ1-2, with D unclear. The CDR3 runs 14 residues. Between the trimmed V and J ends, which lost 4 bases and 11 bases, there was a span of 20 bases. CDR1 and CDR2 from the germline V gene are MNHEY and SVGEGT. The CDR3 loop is CASSSGGQPTGYTF. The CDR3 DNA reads TGTGCCAGCAGTTCTGGAGGCCAACCTACTGGGTACACCTTC.

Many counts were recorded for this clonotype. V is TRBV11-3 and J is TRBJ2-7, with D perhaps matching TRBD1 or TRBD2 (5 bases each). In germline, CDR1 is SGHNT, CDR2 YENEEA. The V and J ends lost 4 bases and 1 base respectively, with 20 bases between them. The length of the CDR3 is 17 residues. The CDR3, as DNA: TGTGCCAGCAGCTCGACCTTACTAGTTGGGGGATCCTACGAGCAGTACTTC. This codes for CASSSTLLVGGSYEQYF.

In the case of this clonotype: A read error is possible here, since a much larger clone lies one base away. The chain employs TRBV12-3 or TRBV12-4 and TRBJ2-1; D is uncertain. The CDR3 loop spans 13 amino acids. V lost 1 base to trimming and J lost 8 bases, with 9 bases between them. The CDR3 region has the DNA TGTGCCAGCAGTTTAGAAGCGTTCCATGAGCAGTTCTTC. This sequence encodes CASSLEAFHEQFF.

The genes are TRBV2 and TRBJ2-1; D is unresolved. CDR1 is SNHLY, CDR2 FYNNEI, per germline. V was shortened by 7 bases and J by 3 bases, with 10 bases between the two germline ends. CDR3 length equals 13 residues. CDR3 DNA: TGTGCCAGCATGGAAGACAACTACAATGAGCAGTTCTTC. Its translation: CASMEDNYNEQFF.

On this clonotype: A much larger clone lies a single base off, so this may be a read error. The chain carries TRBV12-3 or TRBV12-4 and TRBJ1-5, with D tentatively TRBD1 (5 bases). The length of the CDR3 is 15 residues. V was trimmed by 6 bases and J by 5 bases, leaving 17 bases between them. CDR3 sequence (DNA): TGTGCCAGCAGATATAGGGGAGACTTCGATCAGCCCCAGCATTTT. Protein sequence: CASRYRGDFDQPQHF.

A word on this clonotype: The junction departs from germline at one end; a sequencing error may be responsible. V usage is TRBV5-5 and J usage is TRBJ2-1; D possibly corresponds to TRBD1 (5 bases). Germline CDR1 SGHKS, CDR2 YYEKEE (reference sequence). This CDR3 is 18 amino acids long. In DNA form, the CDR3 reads TGTGCCAGTAGCTTGGGTTGGGGCACCGATCTAGGGATCAATGAGCGGTTCTTC. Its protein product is CASSLGWGTDLGINERFF.

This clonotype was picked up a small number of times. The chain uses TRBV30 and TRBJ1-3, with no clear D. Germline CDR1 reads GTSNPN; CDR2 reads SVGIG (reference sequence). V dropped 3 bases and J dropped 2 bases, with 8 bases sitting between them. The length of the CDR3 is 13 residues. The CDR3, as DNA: TGTGCCTGGAGGTGGAGCGCTGGAAACACCATATATTTT. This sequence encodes CAWRWSAGNTIYF.

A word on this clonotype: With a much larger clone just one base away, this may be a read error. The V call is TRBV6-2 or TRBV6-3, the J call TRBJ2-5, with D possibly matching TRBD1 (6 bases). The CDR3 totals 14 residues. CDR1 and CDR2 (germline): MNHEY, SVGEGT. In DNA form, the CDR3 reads TGTGTCAGCAGTTACCAGGCCCAGGGGGAGACCCAGTACTTC. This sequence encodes CVSSYQAQGETQYF.

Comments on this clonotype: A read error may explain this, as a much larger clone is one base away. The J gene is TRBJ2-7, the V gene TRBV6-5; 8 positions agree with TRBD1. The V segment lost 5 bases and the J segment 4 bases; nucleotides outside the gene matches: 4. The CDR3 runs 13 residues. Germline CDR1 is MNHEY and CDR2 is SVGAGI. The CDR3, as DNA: TGTGCCAGCAGTACAGGGGGTGGATACGAGCAGTACTTC. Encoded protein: CASSTGGGYEQYF.

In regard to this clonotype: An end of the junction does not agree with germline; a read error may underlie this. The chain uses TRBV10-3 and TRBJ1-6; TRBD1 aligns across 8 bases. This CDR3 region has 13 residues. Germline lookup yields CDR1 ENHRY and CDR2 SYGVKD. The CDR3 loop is CANGGTGDSHLHF. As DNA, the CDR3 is TGTGCCAACGGCGGGACAGGAGATTCACACCTCCACTTT.

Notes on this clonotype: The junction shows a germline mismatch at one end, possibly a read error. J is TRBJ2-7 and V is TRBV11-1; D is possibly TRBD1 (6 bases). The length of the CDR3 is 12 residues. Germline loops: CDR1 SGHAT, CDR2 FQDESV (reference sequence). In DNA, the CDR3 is TGCGCCAGCAGCTTAGACAGGAAAGAGCGGTACTTC. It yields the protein CASSLDRKERYF. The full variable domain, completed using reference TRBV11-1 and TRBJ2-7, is EAEVAQSPRYKITEKSQAVAFWCDPISGHATLYWYRQILGQGPELLVQFQDESVVDDSQLPKDRFSAERLKGVDSTLKIQPAELGDSAMYLCASSLDRKERYFGPGTRLTVT.

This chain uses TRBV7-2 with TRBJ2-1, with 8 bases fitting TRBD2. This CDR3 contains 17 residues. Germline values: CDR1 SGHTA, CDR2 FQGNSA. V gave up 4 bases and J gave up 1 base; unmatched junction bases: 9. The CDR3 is CASSSPGSGSSYNEQFF. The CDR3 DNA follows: TGTGCCAGCAGCTCCCCGGGGAGCGGGAGTTCCTACAATGAGCAGTTCTTC.